Here is one TCR beta chain with its context. A few counts support this clone. Its antigen has not been determined. No base quality information exists; no much larger clone differs at one position. The immunoSEQ Assay, a bias-controlled multiplex PCR, was used to amplify TCRbeta CDR3 regions from genomic DNA. In the paper's pipeline: The number of nucleated cells in each sample was estimated by amplification of reference gene primers within the assay. To quantify the absolute abundance of each unique TCRbeta CDR3 rearrangement, sequence reads were collapsed and filtered. Productive Simpson clonality was computed per sample as the square root of Simpson's diversity index over productive rearrangements. This immuneACCESS table, as held by TCRdb, lists in-frame sequences with V and J called but not all clones. Of the missing ones, under half trace to an unresolved V gene in checked studies; the others have no known cause. V and J calls and clone size follow that table, whereas D and trimming were derived from the DNA. The sample table records 200,000 to 250,000 clones; 88% of these occur just once. Around 1.5% of the sample lies in the top ten.

The CDR3 holds 14 amino acids from the cysteine to the phenylalanine. Of all the DNA, just the CDR3 is kept, 42 bases in frame from base 1. Taken from the germline V gene, the CDR1 and CDR2 loops are SGHDT and YYEEEE. Trimmed from V: 5 bases; trimmed from J: 2 bases; junction bases lacking a gene match: 6. Collaborating institutions collected whole blood in K2EDTA tubes following their own protocols. For TCRbeta analysis, collaborator samples were shipped as frozen whole blood, as isolated PBMCs, or as DNA extracted from either sample type. The source of the sample is a study of blood T cell repertoires in COVID-19 (TCRdb year 2020). About the study as a whole: Collaborator samples came from the United States, Italy and Spain and covered acute and convalescent phases of COVID-19. The material from the prospective study consisted of cDNA or gDNA derived from T cells, B-cell-depleted T cells, or PBMCs. The sample metadata nearly always contained a de-identified subject ID, COVID-19 status, age in years and sex. Where HLA class I and class II types were available, the types were taken from metadata supplied by the sample provider, not from assay-based typing. Samples were obtained from the ongoing ImmuneRACE study (first 160 participants) and from 1,254 subjects provided by 6 global collaborators. Subjects who had been exposed to COVID-19, were actively infected with it, or had recovered from it provided the deeply sampled blood TCRbeta repertoires that made up the dataset. The repertoires were released in a freely available public database meant as a resource for research on the immune response to SARS-CoV-2.

Paper-wide results and their limitations: The quantity of clinical and demographic metadata differed by source and by participant and was supplied without curation.

The receptor comes from a man younger than 35 with active or convalescent COVID-19. This sequence uses TRBV5-6 and TRBJ1-2; 7 junctional bases match TRBD1. Sequencing input: peripheral blood. This receptor has the CDR3 CASSPTGYNYGYTF. At the DNA level, the sequence is TGTGCCAGCAGTCCGACAGGGTACAACTATGGCTACACCTTC.